The clone carrying this TCR beta chain came up many times. The target antigen is unknown. TCRdb re-called the reads through MiXCR, storing one row per CDR3 protein. The sample includes 90,000 to 110,000 distinct CDR3 sequences, about 30% of them seen just once. The data belong to a study of T cell repertoires in cytomegalovirus infection. Study-level information: The authors used CMV epitopes that were HLA-C-restricted (recently identified) and HLA-B-restricted (well studied). Indications of both CMV infection and matching HLA type were provided by public TCR beta signatures.

Study-level findings and limits: Summed frequency of shared TCR beta families picked out CMV carriers who also had the relevant HLA. It was HLA-C-restricted CMV-specific TCR beta clonotypes that dominated the response ex vivo.

Sequenced here: CD8+ T cells from cultured PBMCs, sampled from culture after CMV antigen stimulation. This TCR was sampled from a human donor in good health (CMV status not recorded). Some clones in this sample may be carry-over from other donors' samples.

CDR3 nucleotide sequence: TGTGCCAGCAGTCCAAGCCAGACGGAAGAAGCTTTCTTT. As protein: CASSPSQTEEAFF. The J gene is TRBJ1-1, the V gene TRBV12-3 or TRBV12-4; D ambiguous. V was trimmed by 5 bases and J by 8 bases, leaving 15 bases between them. CDR3 length equals 13 residues.